The 17 T cell receptor beta chains below all came from one sample that was sequenced in a study of cytomegalovirus exposure and HLA in healthy donors. Clones were sequenced by immunoSEQ multiplex PCR, and TCRdb holds only the in-frame ones, with some missing. The table shows roughly 120,000 clones, with about nine tenths occurring only once. The sample comprised PBMCs. These receptors were taken from a man younger than 40 in good health and CMV-seronegative.

The V call is TRBV4-2, the J call TRBJ2-1, with 8 bases lining up with TRBD2. V shed 3 bases, J shed 8 bases, and the junction held 6 bases outside the gene matches. The CDR3 length is 14 residues. Per germline, CDR1 LGHNA and CDR2 YNFKEQ. CDR3 nucleotide sequence: TGTGCCAGCAGCCAGATAGCGGGGAGGGATGAGCAGTTCTTC. It encodes CASSQIAGRDEQFF.

This clone is a singleton in its sample. The chain combines TRBV5-4 with TRBJ2-7; D is possibly TRBD1 (6 bases). From germline, CDR1 is SGHNT and CDR2 YYREEE (reference sequence). Trimming shortened V by 2 bases and J by 4 bases, and 16 bases separated the two germline ends. The CDR3 has 15 amino acids. The CDR3 DNA reads TGTGCCAGCAGCTTAGGGGGAACCGGATCTTACGAGCAGTACTTC. This codes for CASSLGGTGSYEQYF.

The chain recombines TRBV6-5 with TRBJ1-1, with TRBD1 matching over 8 bases. V trimming: 8 bases; J trimming: 5 bases; junction bases outside the gene matches: 7. The germline V gene encodes CDR1 MNHEY and CDR2 SVGAGI. The length of the CDR3 is 13 residues. Written as DNA, the CDR3 is TGTGCCAGCCGGACAGGGTTGGGGACTGAAGCTTTCTTT. This gives the protein CASRTGLGTEAFF.

The chain is built from TRBV4-1 and TRBJ2-5; D gene uncertain. Per germline, CDR1 MGHRA and CDR2 YSYEKL. The V and J ends lost 1 base and 3 bases respectively, with 6 bases between them. This CDR3 region has 13 residues. CDR3 DNA sequence: TGCGCCAGCAGCCAAGTCTCGGAAGAGACCCAGTACTTC. Protein product: CASSQVSEETQYF.

The V and J genes are TRBV4-2 and TRBJ1-2; TRBD1 might be the D (5 bases). CDR3 length: 18 amino acids. Germline CDR1 and CDR2: LGHNA and YNFKEQ. Trimming left V 4 bases short and J 6 bases short, with 27 bases between. CDR3 protein: CASSRNFAGSWGVDGYTF. The DNA of the CDR3 is TGTGCCAGCAGCCGCAATTTCGCCGGGTCTTGGGGCGTGGATGGCTACACCTTC.

The chain combines TRBV11-3 with TRBJ2-2, with TRBD1 identical over 11 bases. From germline, CDR1 is SGHNT and CDR2 YENEEA. The CDR3 covers 16 residues. V shed 3 bases and J 0 bases; nucleotides not matched to a gene: 0. CDR3 sequence: CASSLGQGANTGELFF. The CDR3 region has the DNA TGTGCCAGCAGCTTGGGACAGGGGGCGAACACCGGGGAGCTGTTTTTT.

This clone has a handful of counts. The chain has TRBV7-2 and TRBJ2-5, with D perhaps matching TRBD1 (6 bases). This CDR3 has 13 amino acids. Trimming pared 5 bases from V and 2 bases from J, leaving 9 bases between. The germline V gene has CDR1 SGHTA and CDR2 FQGNSA. CDR3 coding DNA: TGTGCCAGCAGCGGGGGCAGACAAGAGACCCAGTACTTC. Protein product: CASSGGRQETQYF.

CDR3 bases: TGCAGCGTGCACCGGGACACCGAACCCTACGAGCAGTACTTC. It codes for CSVHRDTEPYEQYF. The chain combines TRBV29-1 with TRBJ2-7; D perhaps matches TRBD1 (6 bases). Trimming removed 6 bases at V and 2 bases at J, with 17 bases between. The CDR3 length is 14 residues. Germline V lookup: CDR1 SQVTM, CDR2 ANQGSEA.

The rearrangement links TRBV7-9 to TRBJ1-2; D possibly corresponds to TRBD1 (5 bases). Germline values: CDR1 SEHNR, CDR2 FQNEAQ (reference sequence). The CDR3 length is 13 residues. Trimming shortened V by 5 bases and J by 7 bases, and 14 bases separated the two germline ends. This CDR3 is CASSRGRDGGYTF. The CDR3 bases are TGTGCCAGCAGCCGAGGCAGGGATGGTGGCTACACCTTC.

The chain recombines TRBV28 with TRBJ2-2, with a weak D call TRBD1 (6 bases). V was pared by 6 bases and J by 1 base, with 12 bases between. The CDR3 runs to 15 residues. From germline, CDR1 is MDHEN and CDR2 SYDVKM. The CDR3 sequence is CASSLGARNTGELFF. The CDR3 coding sequence is TGTGCCAGCAGCCTGGGGGCAAGGAACACCGGGGAGCTGTTTTTT.

The chain joins TRBV6-6 to TRBJ2-7; no firm D call. Germline V CDR1 and CDR2: MNHNY, SVGAGI (reference sequence). This CDR3 has 14 residues. The V end was cut by 6 bases, the J end by 1 base, with 13 bases between. The CDR3 spells CASRPAHGSYEQYF. CDR3 sequence (DNA): TGTGCCAGCAGACCCGCCCACGGTTCCTACGAGCAGTACTTC.

This rearrangement joins TRBV10-3 to TRBJ2-7; a possible D gene is TRBD1 (6 bases). V lost 2 bases and J 0 bases, leaving 8 bases between the germline ends. The CDR3 has 14 residues. Germline-derived CDR1 and CDR2 are ENHRY and SYGVKD. CDR3 nucleotides: TGTGCCATCAGTGAGGACAGGAGCTCCTACGAGCAGTACTTC. Encoded protein: CAISEDRSSYEQYF.

The chain uses TRBV28 and TRBJ2-7; possibly TRBD2 for D (7 bases). From germline, CDR1 is MDHEN and CDR2 SYDVKM. There are 15 residues in the CDR3. V was pared by 6 bases and J by 3 bases, with 18 bases between. The CDR3 loop reads CASSLRGTLRYEQYF. The CDR3 region has the DNA TGTGCCAGCAGCCTGCGGGGGACATTGCGCTACGAGCAGTACTTC.

J is TRBJ1-3 and V is TRBV5-6; D is possibly TRBD1 (6 bases). There are 14 residues in the CDR3. Trimming cost V 5 bases and J 3 bases, with 12 bases left between them. CDR1 is SGHDT, CDR2 YYEEEE, per germline. The CDR3 sequence is CASRKQGGGNTIYF. The CDR3 coding sequence is TGTGCCAGCAGAAAGCAAGGGGGTGGAAACACCATATATTTT.

J is TRBJ1-1 and V is TRBV7-9; D gene unclear. The germline gives CDR1 SEHNR, CDR2 FQNEAQ (reference sequence). Trimming took 5 bases from V and 0 from J, leaving 22 bases between them. The CDR3 length is 18 residues. The DNA for the CDR3 is TGTGCCAGCAGCCCAGCGGAGGTTTTCAGGAACATGAACACTGAAGCTTTCTTT. Translated: CASSPAEVFRNMNTEAFF.

The V gene is TRBV5-4, the J gene TRBJ2-3; TRBD1 matches 12 bases. Germline lookup yields CDR1 SGHNT and CDR2 YYREEE (reference sequence). There are 15 residues in the CDR3. The J segment lost 4 bases and the V segment lost 4 bases, leaving 4 bases of the junction unmatched. Here the CDR3 DNA reads TGTGCCAGCAGCGGGAGGGACAGGGGGCCAGATACGCAGTATTTT. Residues: CASSGRDRGPDTQYF.

This rearrangement joins TRBV12-5 to TRBJ1-1; D possibly corresponds to TRBD1 (5 bases). V lost 4 bases, J lost 4 bases, and 10 bases lay in between. CDR3 length equals 13 residues. The germline V gene has CDR1 LGHNT and CDR2 FRNRAP. The CDR3 sequence: CASGWEGATEAFF. CDR3 coding DNA: TGTGCTAGTGGTTGGGAAGGGGCCACTGAAGCTTTCTTT.